This T cell receptor beta chain was obtained from a study of cytomegalovirus exposure and HLA in healthy donors (dated by TCRdb to about 2017). Study-wide context: In an earlier analysis of some 550 of the donors, 276 Gb of sequence data and 100 million or so unique TCR beta sequences from approximately 180 million T cells were reported. All discovery cohort repertoires had been generated on a single sequencing platform. Across under 500 genotyped donors of the cohort, an average of roughly 230,000 unique TCR beta nucleotide sequences per donor were sequenced, and roughly 20% of those sequences were non-productive. To study patterns of TCR occurrence, a later analysis re-analyzed previously published TCR beta repertoires from 666 donors and added high-resolution HLA genotyping. The study aimed to test whether cataloging public T cell receptors could reveal signatures of past pathogen exposure. Rather than drawing on any new phenotypic data, the later analysis identified candidate immune exposures from TCR beta sequences and the way those sequences occurred across donors. Class I and class II HLA loci were covered by the typing at four-digit resolution. Around 320 gigabases of sequencing data and approximately 85 million unique TCR sequences were included in an early release covering 550 to 650 HLA-typed donors. A later genetic analysis used genome-wide SNP genotypes for about 60% of the roughly 700 donors, treating that subset as a discovery cohort. Because of strong linkage in the cohort, four or five DR-DQ haplotypes were treated as single units for association and clustering. The study combined high-throughput TCR immunosequencing, statistical association of individual TCRs with disease status, and machine learning to predict cytomegalovirus infection status. The number of typed donors differed by locus: about 620-630 for A, B, C, DRB1 and DQB1; 522 for DQA1; fewer than 610 for DPA1; and about 450 for DPB1. The genetic ancestry cluster associated with self-reported Caucasian donors included 81% of the roughly 400 genotyped donors. To decide whether each TCR beta V gene segment behaved as functional or pseudogenic, an earlier analysis of some 540 of the donors relied on high-throughput TCR beta sequencing. The study profiled the T cell repertoires of 500 to 800 subjects by immunosequencing and related them to cytomegalovirus serostatus. Alongside the repertoire data, information on donor age, sex, ethnicity and CMV serostatus was compiled. Besides the first cohort of more than 650 subjects, a separate validation cohort made up of roughly 120 different subjects was used. What the work shows at the level of the full study, not this receptor alone: Compared with equally common non-associated chains, HLA-associated TCR beta chains in a later analysis were more clonally expanded and had lower generation probabilities. Strong co-occurrence of HLA alleles, especially DR and DQ, made assigning TCR associations to individual alleles difficult. About 17 rarely observed V segments, including chromosome 9 orphons, were excluded from the earlier analysis of almost 600 of the donors because counts were too low. Linkage disequilibrium might explain the correlated functional status among segregating V segments, but an unknown experimental factor could not be ruled out. A group of highly shared sequence variants was considered likely to be a technical artifact of the sequencing pipeline. A few of the identified cytomegalovirus-associated TCR beta chains were confirmed in vitro to be specific for cytomegalovirus antigens. While some public TCRs were present in many individuals, most TCR sequences turned up only very rarely across donors. Because the 87-base-pair reads could not distinguish some IMGT-functional V segments, including TRBV6-2 and TRBV6-3, those segments were excluded. A later analysis associated roughly 17,000 TCR beta sequences with specific HLA alleles at a false discovery rate of 0.05. According to a later analysis, parvovirus B19, influenza, CMV and Epstein-Barr virus appeared linked to several top co-occurrence clusters. An association between a missense DCLRE1C variant and V-gene and J-gene trimming of TCR beta chains was found in a later genetic analysis and replicated in an independent cohort. A further reported finding was that TCR beta sequences accurately predicted the HLA-A and HLA-B alleles for most subjects in the first cohort. For the cohort, immune exposure information was limited to CMV serostatus. A later analysis found that most CMV-associated TCR beta chains appeared HLA-restricted, with HLA associations seemingly driven largely by CMV exposure. Because some donors lacked HLA typing at each locus, the association tests relied only on the typed subset. Sequencing depth was assumed to be roughly uniform across donors in the presence/absence analyses, though that assumption may not hold. It was suggested by the authors that the approach could potentially be generalized to other disease states and immunological phenotypes. In the study, some 180 TCR beta chains were listed as associated with cytomegalovirus. According to a later analysis, TCR association rates differed among HLA loci, with DRB1 alleles showing the most associated TCRs and HLA-C alleles showing the fewest. According to a later genetic analysis, donors in an Asian-associated ancestry cluster had fewer N-insertions in productive TCRs than the approximately 690-donor mean. The cohort was sequenced for TCR beta chains only, and without alpha or paired-chain data the features that could be detected were limited. In an earlier analysis of 587 of the donors, most TCR beta V segments appeared in productive rearrangements about 87% or about 30% of the time, broadly matching IMGT annotations. The classifier was reported to diagnose cytomegalovirus status with high specificity and sensitivity in both the original and validation cohorts.

Notes on this clone: Its antigen has not been determined. Per-base qualities were not stored, and no clone one base away is much larger.

Libraries were constructed by the immunoSEQ multiplex PCR assay. A mixture of 60 forward primers for TCR Vbeta segments and 13 reverse primers for TCR Jbeta segments was used in the multiplex PCR. Amplification of the CDR3 region of rearranged TCR beta genes was performed with a multiplex PCR assay on genomic DNA. Amplified TCR beta libraries were sequenced as 87-base-pair reads on the Illumina HiSeq System. Per the original workflow: A later analysis tallied 75 million to 95 million unique TCR beta chains across the 666 repertoires, and some 10 million of those chains were shared by two or more donors. A nearest-neighbor algorithm error-corrected the raw reads and collapsed the reads into unique sequences, merging closely related sequences to remove PCR and sequencing errors. Alignment of CDR3 sequences to IMGT reference sequences was used to assign V, D and J gene segments. For a sequence to be retained, a match of at least six nucleotides was required to both a V gene segment and a J gene segment. A rearrangement counted as productive if the CDR3 had no stop codons and remained in frame with V and J, and every other rearrangement counted as non-productive. CDR3 was defined according to IMGT convention as the region running from the second conserved V-encoded cysteine to the conserved J-encoded phenylalanine. The earlier analysis of some 550 of the donors excluded any sequence lacking an unambiguous match to a single V gene segment. In an earlier analysis of about 590 of the donors, a V segment was called functional when productive rearrangements were above 56.7%, and segregating when the standard deviation between donors exceeded 5%. To diagnose cytomegalovirus status from the catalog of TCR beta chain sequences, a statistical classification framework was built. A later analysis assigned V and J genes by comparing TCR nucleotide sequences with IMGT/GENE-DB human TR gene sequences. In a later analysis, CDR3 sequences and most-parsimonious VDJ recombination scenarios were assigned using the TCRdist pipeline. In a later analysis, each TCR beta chain was defined by its CDR3 amino acid sequence together with its V-gene family, and reads without a unique V-gene family were excluded. A later analysis removed over 500 highly shared, low-generation-probability nucleotide sequences to deal with suspected cross-contamination and a sequencing artifact. In a later analysis, a clonal expansion index for each public chain was calculated from normalized within-repertoire ranks of inferred template counts. In a later analysis, generation probabilities were computed with a VDJ recombination model fitted to out-of-frame rearrangements, and the resulting probabilities were checked against IGoR. In a later analysis, hypergeometric tests were used to score TCR-TCR, TCR-HLA and TCR-CMV co-occurrence, with a repertoire-size bias correction applied to TCR pairs. To estimate false discovery rates, a later analysis permuted the HLA or CMV assignments 20 times. In a later analysis, co-occurring TCRs were grouped using DBSCAN, with TCRdist sequence similarity added in when clustering inside HLA-allele-positive subsets. Repertoires with fewer than 30,000 or more than 120,000 public chains were left out of co-occurrence clustering, as were four to six repertoires with anomalous nucleotide sharing. Drawn from immuneACCESS, this table holds only the in-frame rearrangements with V and J called that TCRdb kept. Clones are partly lost; checked studies trace under half to an unresolved V gene and leave the rest unexplained. V and J calls and clone size follow that table, whereas D and trimming were derived from the DNA. Across this sample there are some 270,000 clones, with about 80% seen only once. Clones ranked in the top ten supply less than 0.4% of the sample.

The cohort was made up of around 720 healthy bone marrow donors. At the time of sampling, all cohort members were nominally healthy, though unrecorded immune exposures were likely present. The donor tested CMV seronegative and was one of the 352 seronegative cohort members. A peripheral blood sample was provided by each donor, and peripheral blood mononuclear cells were used for TCR beta sequencing. Genomic DNA extraction from the blood cell samples was performed with the Qiagen DNeasy Blood Extraction Kit. CDR1 GTSNPN and CDR2 SVGIG are derived from the germline V gene (reference sequence). The junction carries 15 bases between V and J, which are trimmed by 2 bases and 7 bases respectively. Taken from cysteine to phenylalanine, the CDR3 has 14 residues. CDR3 DNA only is kept here, 42 bases in frame from base 1.

The sequence was obtained from a girl aged 2 to 10 in good health and CMV-seronegative. The rearranged segments are TRBV30 and TRBJ2-4; perhaps TRBD2 is the D gene, with 6 bases matching. Material for sequencing was PBMCs. The sequence in DNA is TGTGCCTGGAGTATCGGGGGTACGAGGAACATTCAGTACTTC. It specifies CAWSIGGTRNIQYF. The entire variable domain, with the stretches around the CDR3 drawn from the reference TRBV30 and TRBJ2-4 proteins, is SQTIHQWPATLVQPVGSPLSLECTVEGTSNPNLYWYRQAAGRGLQLLFYSVGIGQISSEVPQNLSASRPQDRQFILSSKKLLLSDSGFYLCAWSIGGTRNIQYFGAGTRLSVL.